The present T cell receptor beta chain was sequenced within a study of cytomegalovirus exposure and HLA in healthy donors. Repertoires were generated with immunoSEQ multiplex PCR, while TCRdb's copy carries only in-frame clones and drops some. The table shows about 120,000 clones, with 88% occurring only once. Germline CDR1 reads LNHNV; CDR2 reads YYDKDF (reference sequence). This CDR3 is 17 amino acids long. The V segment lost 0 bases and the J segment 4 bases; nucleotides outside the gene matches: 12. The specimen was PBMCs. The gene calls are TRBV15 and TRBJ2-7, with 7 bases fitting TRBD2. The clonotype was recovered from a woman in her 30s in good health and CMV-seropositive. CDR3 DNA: TGTGCCACCAGCAGAGATAAGGGGCGGGGAGGGTCGTACGAGCAGTACTTC. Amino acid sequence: CATSRDKGRGGSYEQYF. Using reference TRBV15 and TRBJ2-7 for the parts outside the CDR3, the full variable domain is DAMVIQNPRYQVTQFGKPVTLSCSQTLNHNVMYWYQQKSSQAPKLLFHYYDKDFNNEADTPDNFQSRRPNTSFCFLDIRSPGLGDTAMYLCATSRDKGRGGSYEQYFGPGTRLTVT.